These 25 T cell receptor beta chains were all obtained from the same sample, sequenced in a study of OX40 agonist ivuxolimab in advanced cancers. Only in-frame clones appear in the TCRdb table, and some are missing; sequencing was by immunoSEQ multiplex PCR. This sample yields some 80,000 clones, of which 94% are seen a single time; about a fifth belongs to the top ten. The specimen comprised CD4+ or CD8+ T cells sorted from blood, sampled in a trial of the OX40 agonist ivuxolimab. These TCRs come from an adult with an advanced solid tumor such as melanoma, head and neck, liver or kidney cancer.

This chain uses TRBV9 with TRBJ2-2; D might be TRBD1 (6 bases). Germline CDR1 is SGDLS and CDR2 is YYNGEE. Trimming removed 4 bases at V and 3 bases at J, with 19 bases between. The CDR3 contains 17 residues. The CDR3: CASSPRAEGGYTGELFF. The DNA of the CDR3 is TGTGCCAGCAGCCCCAGAGCAGAAGGGGGTTACACCGGGGAGCTGTTTTTT. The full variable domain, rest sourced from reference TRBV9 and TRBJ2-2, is DSGVTQTPKHLITATGQRVTLRCSPRSGDLSVYWYQQSLDQGLQFLIQYYNGEERAKGNILERFSAQQFPDLHSELNLSSLELGDSALYFCASSPRAEGGYTGELFFGEGSRLTVL.

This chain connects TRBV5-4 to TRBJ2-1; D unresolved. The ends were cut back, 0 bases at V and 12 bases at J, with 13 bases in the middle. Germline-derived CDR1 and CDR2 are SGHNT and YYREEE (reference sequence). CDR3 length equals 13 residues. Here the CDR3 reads CASSLGQPYGQFF. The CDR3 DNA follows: TGTGCCAGCAGCTTGGGGCAGCCCTACGGGCAGTTCTTC.

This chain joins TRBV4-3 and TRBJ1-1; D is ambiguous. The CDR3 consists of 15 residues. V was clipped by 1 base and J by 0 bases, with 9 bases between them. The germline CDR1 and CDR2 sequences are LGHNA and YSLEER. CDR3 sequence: CASSQAMGLNTEAFF. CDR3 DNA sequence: TGCGCCAGCAGCCAAGCCATGGGGTTGAACACTGAAGCTTTCTTT.

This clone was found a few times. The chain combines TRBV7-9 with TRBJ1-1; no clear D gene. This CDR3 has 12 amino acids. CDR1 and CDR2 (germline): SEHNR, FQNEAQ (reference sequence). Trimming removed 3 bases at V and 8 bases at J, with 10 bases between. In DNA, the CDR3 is TGTGCCAGCAGCTTTAGTGGGGAGGAAGCTTTCTTT. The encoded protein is CASSFSGEEAFF.

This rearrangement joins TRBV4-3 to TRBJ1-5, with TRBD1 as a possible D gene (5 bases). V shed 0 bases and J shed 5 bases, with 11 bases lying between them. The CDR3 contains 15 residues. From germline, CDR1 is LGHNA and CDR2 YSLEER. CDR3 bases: TGCGCCAGCAGCCAAGATACGGCAGGGTATCAGCCCCAGCATTTT. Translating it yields CASSQDTAGYQPQHF.

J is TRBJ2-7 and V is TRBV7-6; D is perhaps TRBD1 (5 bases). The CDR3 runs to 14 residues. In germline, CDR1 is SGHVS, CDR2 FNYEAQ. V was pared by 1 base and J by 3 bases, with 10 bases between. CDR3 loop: CASSLDRLSYEQYF. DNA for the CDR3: TGTGCCAGCAGCTTAGACAGGCTTAGCTACGAGCAGTACTTC.

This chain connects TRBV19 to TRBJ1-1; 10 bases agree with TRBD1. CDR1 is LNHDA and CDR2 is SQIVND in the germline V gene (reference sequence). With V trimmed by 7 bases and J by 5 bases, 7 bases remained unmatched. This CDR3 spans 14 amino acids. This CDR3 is CASTRQGALTEAFF. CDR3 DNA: TGTGCCAGTACCCGACAGGGGGCGCTGACTGAAGCTTTCTTT.

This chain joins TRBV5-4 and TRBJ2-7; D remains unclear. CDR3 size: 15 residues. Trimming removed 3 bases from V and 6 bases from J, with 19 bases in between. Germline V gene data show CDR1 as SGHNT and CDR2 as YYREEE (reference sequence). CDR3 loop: CASSSNGDPQVEQYF. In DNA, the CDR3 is TGTGCCAGCAGCTCGAACGGAGACCCCCAGGTCGAGCAGTACTTC.

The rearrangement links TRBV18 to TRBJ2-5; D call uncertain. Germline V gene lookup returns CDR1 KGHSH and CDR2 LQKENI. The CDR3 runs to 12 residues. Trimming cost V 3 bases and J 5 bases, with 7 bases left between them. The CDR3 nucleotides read TGTGCCAGCTCACCCGCCGGTGAGACCCAGTACTTC. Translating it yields CASSPAGETQYF.

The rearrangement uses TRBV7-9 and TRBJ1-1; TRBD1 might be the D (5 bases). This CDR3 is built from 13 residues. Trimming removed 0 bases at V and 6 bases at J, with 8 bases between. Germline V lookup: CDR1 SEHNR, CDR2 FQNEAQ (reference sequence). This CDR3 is CASSLAVGAEAFF. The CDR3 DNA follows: TGTGCCAGCAGCTTAGCCGTGGGGGCTGAAGCTTTCTTT.

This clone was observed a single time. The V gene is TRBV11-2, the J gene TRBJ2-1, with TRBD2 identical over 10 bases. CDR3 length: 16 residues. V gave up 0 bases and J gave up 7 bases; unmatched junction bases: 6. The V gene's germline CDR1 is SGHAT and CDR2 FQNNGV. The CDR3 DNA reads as TGTGCCAGCAGCTTAGAAGGGCTAGCGGGAGTTAATGAGCAGTTCTTC. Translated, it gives CASSLEGLAGVNEQFF.

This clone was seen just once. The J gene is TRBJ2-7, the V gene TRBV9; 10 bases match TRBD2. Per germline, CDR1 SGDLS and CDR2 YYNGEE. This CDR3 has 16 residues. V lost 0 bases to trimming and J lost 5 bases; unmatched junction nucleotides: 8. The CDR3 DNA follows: TGTGCCAGCAGCGTAGCTAGAGGACTAGCGGAGGACGAGCAGTACTTC. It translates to CASSVARGLAEDEQYF.

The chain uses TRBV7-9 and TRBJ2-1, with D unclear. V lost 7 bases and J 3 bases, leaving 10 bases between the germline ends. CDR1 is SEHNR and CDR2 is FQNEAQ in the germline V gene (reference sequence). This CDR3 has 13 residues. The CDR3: CASNPGSYNEQFF. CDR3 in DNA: TGTGCCAGCAACCCGGGTAGCTACAATGAGCAGTTCTTC.

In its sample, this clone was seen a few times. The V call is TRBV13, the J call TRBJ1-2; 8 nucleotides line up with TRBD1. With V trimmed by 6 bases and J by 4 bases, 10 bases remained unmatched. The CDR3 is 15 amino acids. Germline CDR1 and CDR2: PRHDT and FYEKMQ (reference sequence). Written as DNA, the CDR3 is TGTGCCAGCAGTCCATCGACAGGGGTGGCCTATGGCTACACCTTC. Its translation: CASSPSTGVAYGYTF.

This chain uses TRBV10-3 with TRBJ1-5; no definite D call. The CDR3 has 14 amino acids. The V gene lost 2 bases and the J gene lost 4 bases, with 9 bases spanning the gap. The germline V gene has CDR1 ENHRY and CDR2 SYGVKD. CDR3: CAISETSGNQPQHF. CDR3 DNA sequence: TGTGCCATCAGTGAGACCTCCGGGAATCAGCCCCAGCATTTT.

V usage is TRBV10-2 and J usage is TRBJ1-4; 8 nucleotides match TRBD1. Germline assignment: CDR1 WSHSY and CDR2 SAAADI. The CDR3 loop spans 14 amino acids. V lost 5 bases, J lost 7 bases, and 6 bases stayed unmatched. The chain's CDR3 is CASSPGQGREKLFF. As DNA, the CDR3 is TGCGCCAGCAGTCCCGGACAGGGCCGTGAAAAACTGTTTTTT.

The CDR3 bases are TGTGCCAGCAGTCTTCTTTCGCGGTCGGGCACTGAAGCTTTCTTT. It is translated as CASSLLSRSGTEAFF. V and J are TRBV28 and TRBJ1-1; D gene ambiguous. Germline CDR1 reads MDHEN; CDR2 reads SYDVKM. Trimming stripped 5 bases from V and 4 bases from J, with 17 bases between. The CDR3 has 15 amino acids.

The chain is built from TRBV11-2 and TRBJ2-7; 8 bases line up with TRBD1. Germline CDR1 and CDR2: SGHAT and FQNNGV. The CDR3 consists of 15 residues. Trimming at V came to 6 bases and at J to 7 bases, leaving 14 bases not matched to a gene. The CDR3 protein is CASRRAGQGTGEQYF. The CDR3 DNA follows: TGTGCCAGCAGAAGGGCCGGACAGGGTACGGGTGAGCAGTACTTC.

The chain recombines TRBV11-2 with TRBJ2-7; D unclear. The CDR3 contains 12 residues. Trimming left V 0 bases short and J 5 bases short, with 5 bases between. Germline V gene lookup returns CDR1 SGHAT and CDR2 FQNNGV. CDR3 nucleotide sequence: TGTGCCAGCAGCTTAGATCGGAACGAGCAGTACTTC. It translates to CASSLDRNEQYF.

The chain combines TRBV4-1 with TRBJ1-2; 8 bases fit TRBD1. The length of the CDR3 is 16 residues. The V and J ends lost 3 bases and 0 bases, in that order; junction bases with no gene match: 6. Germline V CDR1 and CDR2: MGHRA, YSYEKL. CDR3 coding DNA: TGCGCCAGCAGCCACGGGACAGGTCTTACTAACTATGGCTACACCTTC. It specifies CASSHGTGLTNYGYTF.

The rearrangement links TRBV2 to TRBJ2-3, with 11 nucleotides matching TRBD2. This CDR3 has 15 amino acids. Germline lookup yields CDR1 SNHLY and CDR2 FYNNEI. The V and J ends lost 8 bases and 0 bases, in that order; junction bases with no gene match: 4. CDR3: CASRLAGSSTDTQYF. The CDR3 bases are TGTGCCAGCCGACTAGCGGGATCTAGCACAGATACGCAGTATTTT.

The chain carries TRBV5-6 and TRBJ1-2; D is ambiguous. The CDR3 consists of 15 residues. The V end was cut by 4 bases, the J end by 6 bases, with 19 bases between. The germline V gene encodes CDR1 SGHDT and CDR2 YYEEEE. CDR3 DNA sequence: TGTGCCAGCAGCCCCCCCGAGGCCCTAACGGATGGCTACACCTTC. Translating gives CASSPPEALTDGYTF.

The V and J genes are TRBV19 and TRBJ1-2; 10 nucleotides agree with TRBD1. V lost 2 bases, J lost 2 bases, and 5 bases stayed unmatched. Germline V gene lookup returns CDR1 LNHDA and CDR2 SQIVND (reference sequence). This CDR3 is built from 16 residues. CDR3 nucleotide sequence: TGTGCCAGTAGTATACTCGCGACAGGGGGCAACTATGGCTACACCTTC. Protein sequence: CASSILATGGNYGYTF.

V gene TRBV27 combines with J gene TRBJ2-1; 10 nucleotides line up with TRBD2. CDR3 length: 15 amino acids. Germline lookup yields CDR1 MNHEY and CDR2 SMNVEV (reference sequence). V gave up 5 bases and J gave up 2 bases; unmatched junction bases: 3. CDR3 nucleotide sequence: TGTGCCAGCAGTCCCGGGACTAGCGCCTACAATGAGCAGTTCTTC. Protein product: CASSPGTSAYNEQFF.

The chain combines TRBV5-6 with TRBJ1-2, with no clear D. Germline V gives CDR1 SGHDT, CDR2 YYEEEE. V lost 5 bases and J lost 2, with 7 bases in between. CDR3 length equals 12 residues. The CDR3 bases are TGTGCCAGCAGGGGATTGAACTATGGCTACACCTTC. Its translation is CASRGLNYGYTF.